This T cell receptor beta chain was profiled in a study of lymphopenia after photon versus proton radiotherapy. Broader study findings: After the lymphocyte nadir, photon-treated repertoires showed oligoclonal expansion, especially of CD8+ Temra cells. A bigger post-nadir fall in TCR diversity correlated inversely with survival time in deceased patients. Relative stability marked proton patients; photon patients lost diversity and naive cells. Better survival with proton therapy was suggested as possible, not demonstrated.

The V end lost 2 bases, the J end lost 6 bases, and 8 bases lay between the germline ends. The germline CDR1 and CDR2 sequences are MNHNY and SVGAGI (reference sequence). There are 12 residues in the CDR3. Points on this clone: Its antigen is unknown.

Clones were read by immunoSEQ multiplex PCR, and TCRdb kept only the in-frame ones, dropping some. The profile shows more than 70,000 clones, 80% to 90% of them singletons. The sequence came from a man aged 55 to 69 with pancreatic cancer. The material was peripheral blood, obtained from a patient treated with proton-based radiotherapy. The V call is TRBV6-6, the J call TRBJ2-7; no firm D call. The CDR3 DNA sequence: TGTGCCAGCAGTTACCCCCGAGGCGAGCAGTACTTC. As protein: CASSYPRGEQYF.